This TCR beta chain was sequenced in a study of blood T cell repertoires in COVID-19. At the level of the study: Collection of acute and convalescent COVID-19 samples took place in the United States, Italy and Spain.

Generated by immunoSEQ multiplex PCR, the TCRdb table keeps only in-frame clones and is missing some. The sample lists under 250,000 clones, more than 65% occurring once. This sequence originates from a woman aged 60-75 years with acute or convalescent COVID-19. Material: peripheral blood.

The CDR3 spells CASSHPAGYNTYEQYF. The CDR3 DNA reads TGTGCCAGCAGCCACCCGGCAGGGTACAACACCTACGAGCAGTACTTC. The chain joins TRBV6-2 or TRBV6-3 to TRBJ2-7, with D possibly being TRBD1 (5 bases). V dropped 6 bases and J dropped 2 bases, with 20 bases sitting between them. Germline CDR1 MNHEY, CDR2 SVGEGT. The CDR3 has 16 residues.